The present T cell receptor (beta chain) was sequenced within a study of blood T cell repertoires in COVID-19. Study as a whole: T cells, B-cell-depleted T cells, or PBMCs provided the cDNA or gDNA that served as material.

This CDR3 region has 16 residues. Per germline, CDR1 LNHDA and CDR2 SQIVND (reference sequence). The V gene end was trimmed by 5 bases and the J gene end by 7 bases; junction bases not matched to a gene: 13. Profiled with immunoSEQ multiplex PCR; TCRdb holds only in-frame clones, not every one. The table lists 250,000 to 300,000 clones, less than 90% of them singletons. The source is a man aged 60-69 years who had recovered from COVID-19. Material: peripheral blood. The genes are TRBV19 and TRBJ1-3; 8 nucleotides line up with TRBD1. In DNA form, the CDR3 reads TGTGCCAGTAGTCCGGCCCCGCAGGGGGCCTGGAACACCATATATTTT. This sequence encodes CASSPAPQGAWNTIYF.